The T cell receptor beta chain under discussion was sequenced for a study of blood T cell repertoires in COVID-19. About the research overall: Acute and convalescent COVID-19 samples came from the United States, Italy and Spain. Sample material is recorded as cDNA or gDNA derived from T cells, B-cell-depleted T cells, or PBMCs.

Sequenced by immunoSEQ multiplex PCR; TCRdb stores in-frame clones only, minus some. The sample records 45,000 to 60,000 clones, approximately 82% being singletons. Germline loops: CDR1 SGHVS, CDR2 FNYEAQ. The CDR3 spans 18 residues. Unmatched junction bases numbered 10, after V lost 3 bases and J lost 2 bases. The sequencing input was peripheral blood. The clonotype originates from an elderly woman with acute or convalescent COVID-19. The V call is TRBV7-6, the J call TRBJ2-2, with TRBD2 matching over 9 bases. DNA for the CDR3: TGTGCCAGCAGCTTGGGGCAAGCGGGGGGTTCAAACACCGGGGAGCTGTTTTTT. Protein: CASSLGQAGGSNTGELFF.